These 10 T cell receptor beta chains originate from one sample sequenced in a study of B cell selection in AIRE deficiency. Profiled with immunoSEQ multiplex PCR; TCRdb holds only in-frame clones, not every one. The sample has tens of thousands of clones, about nine tenths seen once. Regulatory T cells were sorted as CD4+CD25hiCD127low/negative. The source material was CD4+CD25+ Tregs sorted from PBMCs. These receptors originate from a human donor in good health.

The rearrangement links TRBV14 to TRBJ2-4; 7 nucleotides match TRBD1. J gave up 8 bases and V 5 bases, and 15 bases lay outside the gene matches. The CDR3 is 16 residues long. Germline V gene lookup returns CDR1 SGHDN and CDR2 FVKESK. In DNA, the CDR3 is TGTGCCAGCAGCACCCTAGGAGAGGGGGCGCTGGACATTCAGTACTTC. The encoded protein is CASSTLGEGALDIQYF.

The V and J genes are TRBV5-4 and TRBJ1-3; TRBD1 is a possible D gene (5 bases). The germline V gene encodes CDR1 SGHNT and CDR2 YYREEE (reference sequence). Trimming pared 4 bases from V and 4 bases from J, leaving 12 bases between. The CDR3 consists of 14 residues. In DNA, the CDR3 is TGTGCCAGCAGCCTTCAGGGACTGGGAAACACCATATATTTT. Amino acids: CASSLQGLGNTIYF.

The chain is built from TRBV6-5 and TRBJ1-2, with TRBD1 identical over 7 bases. The CDR3 contains 13 residues. J lost 7 bases, V lost 5 bases, and 7 bases had no gene match. Germline V gives CDR1 MNHEY, CDR2 SVGAGI. CDR3 amino acids: CASSRQGMSGYTF. The CDR3 coding sequence is TGTGCCAGCAGTAGACAGGGAATGTCTGGCTACACCTTC.

This chain joins TRBV5-8 and TRBJ2-7; D is uncertain. The CDR3 length is 15 residues. The V end lost 4 bases, the J end lost 0 bases, and 14 bases lay between the germline ends. Looked up from germline, CDR1 is SGHTS and CDR2 is YDEGEE. The DNA for the CDR3 is TGTGCCAGCAGCCTAGATCGAACGGTCTCCTACGAGCAGTACTTC. It is translated as CASSLDRTVSYEQYF.

V is TRBV6-5 and J is TRBJ2-7, with unresolved D. Looked up from germline, CDR1 is MNHEY and CDR2 is SVGAGI. This CDR3 has 15 amino acids. The V gene lost 6 bases and the J gene lost 4 bases, with 19 bases spanning the gap. CDR3 amino acids: CASRPVTAGRYEQYF. The CDR3 DNA is TGTGCCAGCAGACCGGTGACGGCTGGACGTTACGAGCAGTACTTC.

The V call is TRBV7-9, the J call TRBJ2-3, with D unresolved. Germline values: CDR1 SEHNR, CDR2 FQNEAQ (reference sequence). Trimming shortened V by 6 bases and J by 9 bases, and 13 bases separated the two germline ends. CDR3 size: 12 residues. The CDR3 is CASRSLDETQYF. Here the CDR3 DNA reads TGTGCCAGCAGATCTCTTGACGAAACGCAGTATTTT.

The DNA of the CDR3 is TGCAGCGTTGAAGATCTTGGGACAGCTAATGAAAAACTGTTTTTT. Residues: CSVEDLGTANEKLFF. V usage is TRBV29-1 and J usage is TRBJ1-4, with TRBD1 matching over 7 bases. Trimming at V came to 0 bases and at J to 3 bases, leaving 4 bases not matched to a gene. The CDR3 has 15 amino acids. Germline-derived CDR1 and CDR2 are SQVTM and ANQGSEA.

CDR3 DNA sequence: TGTGCCAGCAGAAGGGACTTCTCTTACGAGCAGTACTTC. The encoded protein is CASRRDFSYEQYF. The chain uses TRBV2 and TRBJ2-7; weak D call: TRBD2 (6 bases). Germline values: CDR1 SNHLY, CDR2 FYNNEI. V dropped 6 bases and J dropped 4 bases, with 13 bases sitting between them. This CDR3 is 13 amino acids long. The entire variable domain, with the rest obtained from reference TRBV2 and TRBJ2-7, is as follows: EPEVTQTPSHQVTQMGQEVILRCVPISNHLYFYWYRQILGQKVEFLVSFYNNEISEKSEIFDDQFSVERPDGSNFTLKIRSTKLEDSAMYFCASRRDFSYEQYFGPGTRLTVT.

The chain employs TRBV19 and TRBJ2-1; D unresolved. Trimming removed 5 bases from V and 0 bases from J, with 11 bases in between. In germline, CDR1 is LNHDA, CDR2 SQIVND (reference sequence). The CDR3 consists of 15 residues. The CDR3 DNA reads as TGTGCCAGTAGTGAGCGAATAAGCTCCTACAATGAGCAGTTCTTC. Encoded protein: CASSERISSYNEQFF.

The chain carries TRBV27 and TRBJ2-3; no reliable D call. CDR1 is MNHEY, CDR2 SMNVEV, per germline (reference sequence). V lost 3 bases to trimming and J lost 6 bases, with 13 bases between them. The CDR3 runs 14 residues. CDR3 sequence: CASSFNTRTDTQYF. The CDR3 bases are TGTGCCAGCAGTTTCAATACCAGGACCGATACGCAGTATTTT.